The entry that follows covers one T cell receptor (delta chain) sequence. The protein recorded in TCRdb matches a much larger clone and deviates from this DNA's translation at residue 5, suggesting a read error; the protein here is obtained by translating the DNA. V trimming: 3 bases; J trimming: 0 bases; junction bases outside the gene matches: 8. The CDR3 totals 19 residues. The germline V gene encodes CDR1 GEAIGNYY and CDR2 EKD. These data originate in a study of gammadelta T cells in human blood. TCRdb reran clone calling via CATT on the RT-PCR reads. The sample lists over a thousand delta-chain clones, 28% occurring once.

The sequenced sample was Vgamma9Vdelta2 gamma-delta T cells from adult blood. V gene TRDV2 combines with J gene TRDJ3; the match to TRDD3 covers 9 bases. TCRdb leaves out the J gene; it was filled in here by matching the DNA to germline. This clonotype originated in a human donor. The CDR3 loop reads CACDSLGDSSSWDTRQMFF. CDR3 sequence (DNA): TGTGCCTGTGACTCCCTGGGGGATTCCAGCTCCTGGGACACCCGACAGATGTTTTTC.